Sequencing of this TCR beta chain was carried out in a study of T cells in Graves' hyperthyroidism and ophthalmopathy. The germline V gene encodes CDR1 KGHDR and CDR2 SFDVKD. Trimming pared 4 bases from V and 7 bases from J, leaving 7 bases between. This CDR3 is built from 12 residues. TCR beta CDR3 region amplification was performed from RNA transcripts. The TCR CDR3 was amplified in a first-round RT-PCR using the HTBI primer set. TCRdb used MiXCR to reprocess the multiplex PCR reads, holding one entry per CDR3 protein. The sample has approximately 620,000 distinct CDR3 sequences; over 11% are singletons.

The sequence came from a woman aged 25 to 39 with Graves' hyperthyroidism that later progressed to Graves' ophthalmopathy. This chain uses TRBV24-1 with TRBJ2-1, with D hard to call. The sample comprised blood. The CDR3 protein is CATSDHGNEQFF. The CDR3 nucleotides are TGTGCCACCAGTGACCACGGGAATGAGCAGTTCTTC.